The 15 T cell receptor beta chains below come from one sample, sequenced in a study of T-cell memory formation after mild COVID-19. TCRdb independently ran MiXCR on the 5' RACE reads; one entry per CDR3 protein. This sample has roughly 400,000 distinct CDR3 sequences, with about a sixth found just once. Sequencing used PBMCs or a T cell subset sorted from them (not recorded which). The origin of the receptors is a man younger than 35 who had mild COVID-19 (a few samples of this study predate the infection). Cell type and time point are not known.

This clonotype was counted a few times. The CDR3 reads CASSPPSANTEAFF. The DNA of the CDR3 is TGTGCCAGCTCACCACCCTCAGCAAACACTGAAGCTTTCTTT. The chain joins TRBV18 to TRBJ1-1; D ambiguous. The CDR3 loop spans 14 amino acids. Germline loops: CDR1 KGHSH, CDR2 LQKENI. V lost 0 bases and J lost 2, with 7 bases in between.

The CDR3 sequence is CASIEQLNSPLHF. CDR3 sequence (DNA): TGTGCCAGCATAGAACAGCTTAATTCACCCCTCCACTTT. The chain uses TRBV6-2 or TRBV6-3 and TRBJ1-6; unclear D gene. This CDR3 contains 13 residues. The V end lost 7 bases, the J end lost 6 bases, and 10 bases lay between the germline ends. The germline CDR1 and CDR2 sequences are MNHEY and SVGEGT.

This clonotype was found a few times. This chain links TRBV28 with TRBJ1-2; 8 bases align to TRBD1. The CDR3 loop spans 12 amino acids. CDR1 and CDR2 from the germline V gene are MDHEN and SYDVKM. V dropped 4 bases and J dropped 8; count of bases not matched to a gene: 3. The CDR3 DNA is TGTGCCAGCAGTTCAGGGGGCATGGGCTACACCTTC. Its translation: CASSSGGMGYTF.

This clonotype showed up just a few times. The rearrangement joins TRBV5-1 to TRBJ1-2; D is possibly TRBD1 (5 bases). The CDR3 is 13 residues long. Germline CDR1 is SGHRS and CDR2 is YFSETQ. V was clipped by 0 bases and J by 6 bases, with 9 bases between them. The CDR3 region has the DNA TGCGCCAGCAGCTTGGTAGGGGATAATGGCTACACCTTC. Translating it yields CASSLVGDNGYTF.

The table lists this clonotype with many counts. V gene TRBV12-3 or TRBV12-4 combines with J gene TRBJ2-1; the match to TRBD1 covers 9 bases. Losses at the gene ends were 6 bases for V and 7 bases for J; bases not matched to a gene: 7. The CDR3 runs 14 residues. The CDR3 spells CASSLQGALNEQFF. The CDR3, as DNA: TGTGCCAGCAGCTTACAGGGGGCGTTGAATGAGCAGTTCTTC.

This clonotype was seen many times. The chain links TRBV6-5 to TRBJ1-1; 7 bases are shared with TRBD1. The germline V gene encodes CDR1 MNHEY and CDR2 SVGAGI. The junction had 5 bases not matched to a gene; V was cut back by 5 bases and J by 5 bases. The CDR3 is 13 residues long. CDR3 sequence reads: CASSPGQATEAFF. CDR3 nucleotides: TGTGCCAGCAGTCCTGGACAGGCGACTGAAGCTTTCTTT.

This clonotype was observed at least ten times. The rearrangement links TRBV6-6 to TRBJ2-2; D gene uncertain. CDR1 MNHNY and CDR2 SVGAGI come from the germline V gene (reference sequence). Trimming left V 9 bases short and J 3 bases short, with 11 bases between. The CDR3 is 13 residues long. This CDR3 is CASIGPYTGELFF. Here the CDR3 DNA reads TGTGCCAGTATCGGGCCCTACACCGGGGAGCTGTTTTTT.

This clonotype was detected a few times. The chain uses TRBV28 and TRBJ1-3; D remains unclear. CDR3 length: 16 residues. Trimming removed 2 bases at V and 0 bases at J, with 11 bases between. The germline CDR1 and CDR2 sequences are MDHEN and SYDVKM. The CDR3 here is CASSLHSFSSGNTIYF. The CDR3 bases are TGTGCCAGCAGTTTACATTCGTTCAGCTCTGGAAACACCATATATTTT.

A few counts support this clonotype. The gene calls are TRBV18 and TRBJ2-7; no clear D gene. With 5 bases removed from V and 4 bases from J, the gap between germline ends came to 15 bases. This CDR3 contains 14 residues. The germline V gene has CDR1 KGHSH and CDR2 LQKENI. This chain's CDR3 is CASSSTALLYEQYF. For the CDR3, the DNA is TGTGCCAGCTCAAGTACGGCTCTGCTATACGAGCAGTACTTC. The entire variable domain, with the rest obtained from reference TRBV18 and TRBJ2-7, is as follows: NAGVMQNPRHLVRRRGQEARLRCSPMKGHSHVYWYRQLPEEGLKFMVYLQKENIIDESGMPKERFSAEFPKEGPSILRIQQVVRGDSAAYFCASSSTALLYEQYFGPGTRLTVT.

This clonotype was counted a few times. The V and J genes are TRBV15 and TRBJ2-1; the D gene could be TRBD1 or TRBD2 (7 bases each). Trimming stripped 3 bases from V and 8 bases from J, with 26 bases between. The CDR3 runs to 18 residues. CDR1 and CDR2 from the germline V gene are LNHNV and YYDKDF (reference sequence). The CDR3 protein is CATSRADRSGTPGDEQFF. CDR3 nucleotide sequence: TGTGCCACCAGCAGGGCGGACAGGAGCGGGACTCCGGGGGATGAGCAGTTCTTC.

Notes on this clonotype: The germline gene is not matched at one end of the junction; a read error may be the cause. This rearrangement joins TRBV3-1 to TRBJ1-5; weak D call: TRBD1 (5 bases). The CDR3 length is 14 residues. Germline values: CDR1 LGHDT, CDR2 YNNKEL (reference sequence). CDR3 loop: CASSPREGHQPQHF. The CDR3 nucleotides are TGTGCCAGCAGCCCACGGGAGGGGCATCAGCCACAGCATTTT.

This clonotype was counted ten times or more. This chain links TRBV5-6 with TRBJ2-3, with 9 bases lining up with TRBD2. CDR3 length: 16 residues. Losses at the gene ends were 6 bases for V and 2 bases for J; bases not matched to a gene: 10. Germline V gene lookup returns CDR1 SGHDT and CDR2 YYEEEE. CDR3 in amino acids: CASTLGERGATDTQYF. CDR3 bases: TGTGCCAGCACCCTGGGGGAGCGGGGGGCCACAGATACGCAGTATTTT. The full variable domain, rest sourced from reference TRBV5-6 and TRBJ2-3, is DAGVTQSPTHLIKTRGQQVTLRCSPKSGHDTVSWYQQALGQGPQFIFQYYEEEERQRGNFPDRFSGHQFPNYSSELNVNALLLGDSALYLCASTLGERGATDTQYFGPGTRLTVL.

CDR3: CASRLPYGVRITEAFF. CDR3 DNA sequence: TGTGCCAGCAGACTCCCTTATGGGGTTCGGATCACTGAAGCTTTCTTT. The chain has TRBV7-2 and TRBJ1-1; D not certain. Trimming took off 6 bases at V and 4 bases at J, with 21 bases between the two ends. The germline gives CDR1 SGHTA, CDR2 FQGNSA. The CDR3 has 16 residues.

This clonotype has a count of ten or more. The rearrangement links TRBV20-1 to TRBJ2-1, with D possibly being TRBD1 or TRBD2 (6 bases each). CDR1 DFQATT and CDR2 SNEGSKA come from the germline V gene (reference sequence). The CDR3 is 14 residues long. V lost 6 bases and J 5 bases, leaving 17 bases between the germline ends. In DNA, the CDR3 is TGCAGTGCCCCCCGCGGAGGGGGGAACAATGAGCAGTTCTTC. This sequence encodes CSAPRGGGNNEQFF.

The V call is TRBV2, the J call TRBJ2-3, with TRBD2 identical over 8 bases. Per the germline V gene, CDR1 is SNHLY and CDR2 is FYNNEI. CDR3 size: 15 residues. V lost 6 bases, J lost 6 bases, and 11 bases stayed unmatched. This chain's CDR3 is CASSADAGGLDTQYF. The CDR3 DNA sequence: TGTGCCAGCAGCGCCGATGCGGGGGGCCTGGATACGCAGTATTTT. Variable domain in full (rest from reference TRBV2 and TRBJ2-3): EPEVTQTPSHQVTQMGQEVILRCVPISNHLYFYWYRQILGQKVEFLVSFYNNEISEKSEIFDDQFSVERPDGSNFTLKIRSTKLEDSAMYFCASSADAGGLDTQYFGPGTRLTVL.